This entry lists 29 T cell receptor beta chains sequenced from one sample in a study of blood T cells in healthy people across ages. Primers used in a second PCR of about 7 to 11 cycles were a sample-barcoded 5' primer and a J-beta primer mix. Via MiXCR, TCRdb re-called the 5' RACE reads, giving one row per CDR3 protein. The repertoire holds approximately 880,000 distinct CDR3 sequences, with around 48% as singletons. Specimen: blood. The receptors were sampled from a man aged 25-45 years in good health.

On this clonotype itself: Likely a read error: the CDR3 ends without its conserved phenylalanine or tryptophan. The CDR3 nucleotides are TGCGCCAGCAGCCAAGGGCGGGGGGCTACCTACGAGCAGTACATC. Protein: CASSQGRGATYEQYI. The chain has TRBV4-1 and TRBJ2-7, with 8 bases identical to TRBD2. This CDR3 has 15 amino acids. V was clipped by 1 base and J by 2 bases; unmatched bases: 4. Looked up from germline, CDR1 is MGHRA and CDR2 is YSYEKL.

The V gene is TRBV7-2, the J gene TRBJ2-1; 13 nucleotides line up with TRBD2. Trimming took 5 bases from V and 5 from J; bases not matched to a gene: 12. The CDR3 extends over 18 amino acids. Germline-derived CDR1 and CDR2 are SGHTA and FQGNSA. The DNA of the CDR3 is TGTGCCAGCAGCGACGGACTAGCGGGGGCCCAGGGGGACAATGAGCAGTTCTTC. Its protein is CASSDGLAGAQGDNEQFF.

The chain has TRBV11-3 and TRBJ2-5; D uncertain. Trimming stripped 3 bases from V and 2 bases from J, with 7 bases between. The CDR3 runs 13 residues. CDR1 is SGHNT, CDR2 YENEEA, per germline. The CDR3 is CASSFVEQETQYF. The CDR3 nucleotides are TGTGCCAGCAGCTTCGTGGAACAAGAGACCCAGTACTTC. Variable domain in full (rest from reference TRBV11-3 and TRBJ2-5): EAGVVQSPRYKIIEKKQPVAFWCNPISGHNTLYWYLQNLGQGPELLIRYENEEAVDDSQLPKDRFSAERLKGVDSTLKIQPAELGDSAVYLCASSFVEQETQYFGPGTRLLVL.

This chain links TRBV25-1 with TRBJ2-2; possibly TRBD1 for D (6 bases). The CDR3 is 14 residues long. Looked up from germline, CDR1 is MGHDK and CDR2 is SYGVNS. V lost 6 bases, J lost 1 base, and 9 bases lay in between. This CDR3 reads CASSGTLNTGELFF. In DNA form, the CDR3 reads TGTGCCAGCAGCGGGACACTGAACACCGGGGAGCTGTTTTTT.

This rearrangement joins TRBV10-3 to TRBJ2-1; 8 nucleotides match TRBD2. J gave up 0 bases and V 6 bases, and 7 bases lay outside the gene matches. The germline V gene encodes CDR1 ENHRY and CDR2 SYGVKD. This CDR3 has 16 amino acids. In nucleotides, the CDR3 is TGTGCCATCAGAATCGAAAGCGGGAGCTCCTACAATGAGCAGTTCTTC. It specifies CAIRIESGSSYNEQFF.

Only a few counts were recorded for this clonotype. The chain has TRBV29-1 and TRBJ2-5; D remains ambiguous. V was clipped by 1 base and J by 4 bases, with 10 bases between them. Per the germline V gene, CDR1 is SQVTM and CDR2 is ANQGSEA. This CDR3 comprises 13 residues. CDR3 in amino acids: CSVEVTRLETQYF. Written as DNA, the CDR3 is TGCAGCGTTGAAGTTACTCGGTTAGAGACCCAGTACTTC.

The rearrangement links TRBV11-3 to TRBJ2-3; 9 nucleotides align to TRBD2. Trimming at V came to 5 bases and at J to 4 bases, leaving 4 bases not matched to a gene. The CDR3 spans 14 residues. Germline CDR1 SGHNT, CDR2 YENEEA. This chain's CDR3 is CASSRRGGADTQYF. The CDR3 DNA follows: TGTGCCAGCAGCAGACGCGGGGGGGCAGATACGCAGTATTTT.

The rearrangement links TRBV9 to TRBJ2-5; D might be TRBD1 (5 bases). This CDR3 has 16 residues. V was trimmed by 0 bases and J by 2 bases, leaving 14 bases between them. Germline-derived CDR1 and CDR2 are SGDLS and YYNGEE. The CDR3 sequence is CASSVEAGLAQETQYF. The CDR3 nucleotides read TGTGCCAGCAGCGTAGAGGCAGGGTTGGCTCAAGAGACCCAGTACTTC.

The V and J genes are TRBV2 and TRBJ2-1; possible D gene TRBD2, 5 bases. Trimming took 2 bases from V and 9 from J, leaving 17 bases between them. CDR3 size: 15 residues. Germline V gene lookup returns CDR1 SNHLY and CDR2 FYNNEI. The CDR3 DNA sequence: TGTGCCAGCAGTGAACACAGCGGAGGCCGTGGTGAGCAGTTCTTC. It specifies CASSEHSGGRGEQFF.

This chain joins TRBV10-3 and TRBJ1-5; D is possibly TRBD1 (5 bases). Germline-derived CDR1 and CDR2 are ENHRY and SYGVKD. Trimming pared 2 bases from V and 0 bases from J, leaving 11 bases between. The CDR3 length is 16 residues. DNA of the CDR3: TGTGCCATCAGTGAGCGGGACGGAACTAGCAATCAGCCCCAGCATTTT. It translates to CAISERDGTSNQPQHF.

This clonotype has more than one count but fewer than ten. V gene TRBV6-2 or TRBV6-3 combines with J gene TRBJ2-5; D is perhaps TRBD2 (6 bases). The CDR3 length is 13 residues. Germline CDR1 reads MNHEY; CDR2 reads SVGEGT. Between the trimmed V and J ends, which lost 5 bases and 3 bases, there was a span of 10 bases. The CDR3 is CASSPRLEETQYF. The CDR3 DNA reads TGTGCCAGCAGTCCCCGACTAGAAGAGACCCAGTACTTC.

This clonotype was observed many times. This chain connects TRBV4-2 to TRBJ2-1; 7 bases align to TRBD2. After removal of 0 bases from V and 7 bases from J, the junction contained 6 bases not matched to a gene. Per the germline V gene, CDR1 is LGHNA and CDR2 is YNFKEQ. The CDR3 is 15 amino acids. In nucleotides, the CDR3 is TGTGCCAGCAGCCAAGATATTGGTAGCGGGAATGAGCAGTTCTTC. This sequence encodes CASSQDIGSGNEQFF.

The chain uses TRBV15 and TRBJ1-1, with a weak D call TRBD1 (6 bases). Between the trimmed V and J ends, which lost 5 bases and 0 bases, there was a span of 10 bases. The CDR3 has 14 amino acids. CDR1 and CDR2 from the germline V gene are LNHNV and YYDKDF (reference sequence). In DNA, the CDR3 is TGTGCCACCAGCGTTGGGGGGCTGAACACTGAAGCTTTCTTT. This translates into CATSVGGLNTEAFF.

The chain couples TRBV6-5 to TRBJ2-3; TRBD2 aligns across 10 bases. Germline V gene sequence: CDR1 MNHEY, CDR2 SVGAGI. This CDR3 has 18 residues. J lost 6 bases, V lost 2 bases, and 14 bases had no gene match. The CDR3 here is CASSYGTPSGGLGDTQYF. Here the CDR3 DNA reads TGTGCCAGCAGTTACGGCACACCTAGCGGGGGTCTCGGGGATACGCAGTATTTT.

V usage is TRBV5-6 and J usage is TRBJ2-5, with a weak D call TRBD1 (6 bases). Trimming shortened V by 7 bases and J by 4 bases, and 23 bases separated the two germline ends. The germline CDR1 and CDR2 sequences are SGHDT and YYEEEE. The CDR3 is 16 amino acids. DNA for the CDR3: TGTGCCAGCGGCCCGGAAGGACAGATAAAATCAGAGACCCAGTACTTC. This codes for CASGPEGQIKSETQYF.

The chain couples TRBV6-5 to TRBJ2-5; TRBD2 is a possible D gene (5 bases). Germline CDR1 MNHEY, CDR2 SVGAGI. The CDR3 is 13 amino acids. The V and J ends lost 5 bases and 2 bases respectively, with 9 bases between them. Written as DNA, the CDR3 is TGTGCCAGCAGTGGGAGCCCTCAAGAGACCCAGTACTTC. Translating it yields CASSGSPQETQYF.

V and J are TRBV7-2 and TRBJ2-7, with a possible D match to TRBD2 (6 bases). The CDR3 runs 16 residues. The ends were cut back, 4 bases at V and 0 bases at J, with 16 bases in the middle. Germline CDR1 reads SGHTA; CDR2 reads FQGNSA. The chain's CDR3 is CASSSLGGPSSYEQYF. The CDR3 nucleotides read TGTGCCAGCAGCTCCCTCGGGGGACCCAGCTCCTACGAGCAGTACTTC.

This clonotype has a count of ten or more. The chain recombines TRBV2 with TRBJ2-3; 13 nucleotides match TRBD2. This CDR3 contains 16 residues. J gave up 2 bases and V 8 bases, and 7 bases lay outside the gene matches. CDR1 and CDR2 from the germline V gene are SNHLY and FYNNEI. The CDR3 DNA follows: TGTGCCAGCCTACTAGCGGGGGGGGGCTACACAGATACGCAGTATTTT. It encodes CASLLAGGGYTDTQYF.

The sample holds one count of this clonotype. One end of the junction varies from germline; a read error may be responsible. The rearrangement joins TRBV20-1 to TRBJ2-5; the D gene is possibly TRBD1 (6 bases). CDR3 length: 13 amino acids. Per germline, CDR1 DFQATT and CDR2 SNEGSKA (reference sequence). The CDR3 loop reads CSARVERGWTRYF. CDR3 DNA sequence: TGCAGTGCTAGAGTTGAGAGGGGGTGGACCCGGTACTTC.

This clonotype was seen only a few times. The rearrangement links TRBV12-3 or TRBV12-4 to TRBJ2-1; no clear D. The CDR3 runs to 12 residues. V was pared by 6 bases and J by 6 bases, with 9 bases between. The CDR3 here is CASSPPVNEQFF. In nucleotides, the CDR3 is TGTGCCAGCAGCCCACCGGTCAATGAGCAGTTCTTC.

This clonotype has more than one count but fewer than ten. The chain's CDR3 is CASSSGTGQGHGYTF. The DNA of the CDR3 is TGTGCCAGCAGTTCTGGGACAGGCCAAGGCCATGGCTACACCTTC. The chain has TRBV28 and TRBJ1-2; TRBD1 aligns across 8 bases. After removal of 4 bases from V and 6 bases from J, the junction contained 10 bases not matched to a gene. The CDR3 totals 15 residues. From germline, CDR1 is MDHEN and CDR2 SYDVKM.

The table lists this clonotype with a count of one. This CDR3 is CASNSRGPDTQYF. CDR3 bases: TGTGCCAGCAACTCGCGGGGGCCAGATACGCAGTATTTT. The chain employs TRBV28 and TRBJ2-3, with a tentative D call TRBD2 (7 bases). From germline, CDR1 is MDHEN and CDR2 SYDVKM. Trimming removed 7 bases from V and 4 bases from J, with 12 bases in between. The CDR3 runs to 13 residues.

This clonotype was found a few times. The chain recombines TRBV5-6 with TRBJ2-3; 10 bases align to TRBD1. V shed 3 bases and J 2 bases; nucleotides not matched to a gene: 3. There are 15 residues in the CDR3. Germline-derived CDR1 and CDR2 are SGHDT and YYEEEE. CDR3: CASSWDRGYTDTQYF. CDR3 bases: TGTGCCAGCAGCTGGGACAGGGGATACACAGATACGCAGTATTTT.

This clonotype appeared a single time. This chain connects TRBV20-1 to TRBJ1-2; 7 bases are a match to TRBD1. This CDR3 spans 11 amino acids. Looked up from germline, CDR1 is DFQATT and CDR2 is SNEGSKA (reference sequence). Unmatched junction bases numbered 3, after V lost 5 bases and J lost 6 bases. CDR3 nucleotide sequence: TGCAGTGCTGTTGGGACAGATGGCTACACCTTC. Translated: CSAVGTDGYTF.

The chain recombines TRBV5-1 with TRBJ2-1; 11 bases are shared with TRBD2. J lost 2 bases, V lost 1 base, and 5 bases had no gene match. CDR1 is SGHRS and CDR2 is YFSETQ in the germline V gene. The CDR3 has 17 amino acids. CDR3 sequence (DNA): TGCGCCAGCAGCTTGTCGACTAGCGGGGCCCCCTACAATGAGCAGTTCTTC. Protein: CASSLSTSGAPYNEQFF.

The chain is built from TRBV20-1 and TRBJ1-6; 11 bases are a match to TRBD1. V lost 4 bases, J lost 9 bases, and 8 bases stayed unmatched. Germline CDR1 and CDR2: DFQATT and SNEGSKA (reference sequence). This CDR3 has 15 residues. CDR3: CSANSGTGGSSPLHF. Here the CDR3 DNA reads TGCAGTGCTAACTCCGGGACAGGGGGATCTTCACCCCTCCACTTT.

V and J are TRBV9 and TRBJ2-7; D might be TRBD1 (6 bases). Germline V gives CDR1 SGDLS, CDR2 YYNGEE. Trimming stripped 1 base from V and 3 bases from J, with 14 bases between. CDR3 size: 15 residues. CDR3 nucleotides: TGTGCCAGCAGCGTAACAGGGAGTGCAAACTACGAGCAGTACTTC. Its translation: CASSVTGSANYEQYF. The full variable domain, in which reference TRBV9 and TRBJ2-7 provide the parts outside the CDR3, is DSGVTQTPKHLITATGQRVTLRCSPRSGDLSVYWYQQSLDQGLQFLIQYYNGEERAKGNILERFSAQQFPDLHSELNLSSLELGDSALYFCASSVTGSANYEQYFGPGTRLTVT.

The chain is built from TRBV14 and TRBJ2-1; 9 positions agree with TRBD2. The trim removed 2 bases at V and 0 bases at J, leaving 5 bases unmatched. Germline loops: CDR1 SGHDN, CDR2 FVKESK. CDR3 length: 17 residues. CDR3 bases: TGTGCCAGCAGCCAAATAGCGGGGGAGAGCTCCTACAATGAGCAGTTCTTC. It encodes CASSQIAGESSYNEQFF.

This clonotype has more than one count but fewer than ten. This chain joins TRBV6-2 or TRBV6-3 and TRBJ2-5; 8 positions match TRBD1. The J call may not be correct, given that the DNA end is closer to TRBJ2-7. Germline CDR1 is MNHEY and CDR2 is SVGEGT. The CDR3 is 19 residues long. The CDR3 protein is CASSYSSVPSDRDPGEQYF. In nucleotides, the CDR3 is TGTGCCAGCAGTTACTCGAGTGTACCTTCGGACAGGGATCCGGGCGAGCAGTACTTC.